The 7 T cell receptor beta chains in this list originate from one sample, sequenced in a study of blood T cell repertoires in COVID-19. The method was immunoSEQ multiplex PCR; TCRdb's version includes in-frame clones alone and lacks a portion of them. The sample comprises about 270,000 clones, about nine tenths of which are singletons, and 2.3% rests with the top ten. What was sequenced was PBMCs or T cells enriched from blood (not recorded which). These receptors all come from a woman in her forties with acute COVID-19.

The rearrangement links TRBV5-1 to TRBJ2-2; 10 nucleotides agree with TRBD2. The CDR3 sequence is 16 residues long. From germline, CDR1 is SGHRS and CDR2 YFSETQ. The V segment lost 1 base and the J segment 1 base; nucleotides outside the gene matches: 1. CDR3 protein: CASSLIAGGNTGELFF. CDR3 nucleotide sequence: TGCGCCAGCAGCTTGATAGCGGGGGGGAACACCGGGGAGCTGTTTTTT.

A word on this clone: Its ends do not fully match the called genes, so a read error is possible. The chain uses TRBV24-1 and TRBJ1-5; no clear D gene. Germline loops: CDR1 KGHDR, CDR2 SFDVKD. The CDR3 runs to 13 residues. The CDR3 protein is CATGDGANQPQHF. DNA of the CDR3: TGTGCCACCGGTGACGGAGCCAATCAGCCCCAGCATTTT.

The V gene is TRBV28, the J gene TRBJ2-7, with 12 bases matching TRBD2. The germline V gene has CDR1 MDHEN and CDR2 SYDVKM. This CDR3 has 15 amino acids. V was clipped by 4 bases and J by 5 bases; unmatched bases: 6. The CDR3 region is CASSSGLAGPHEQYF. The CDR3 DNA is TGTGCCAGCAGTTCAGGACTAGCGGGGCCTCACGAGCAGTACTTC.

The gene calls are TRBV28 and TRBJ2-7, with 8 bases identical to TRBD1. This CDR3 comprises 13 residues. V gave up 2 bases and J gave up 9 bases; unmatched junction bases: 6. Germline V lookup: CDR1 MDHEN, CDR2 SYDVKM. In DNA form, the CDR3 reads TGTGCCAGCAGTTTAATCGACAGGGGAGGGCAGTACTTC. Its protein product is CASSLIDRGGQYF.

As DNA, the CDR3 is TGTGCCAGCAGTGAGGTCAGGGTTGTGAATGAGCAGTTCTTC. Translated: CASSEVRVVNEQFF. The chain links TRBV25-1 to TRBJ2-1; TRBD1 is a possible D gene (5 bases). Trimming removed 3 bases from V and 7 bases from J, with 13 bases in between. The CDR3 is 14 residues long. CDR1 MGHDK and CDR2 SYGVNS come from the germline V gene. Based on the CDR3 plus reference TRBV25-1 and TRBJ2-1, the full variable domain is EADIYQTPRYLVIGTGKKITLECSQTMGHDKMYWYQQDPGMELHLIHYSYGVNSTEKGDLSSESTVSRIRTEHFPLTLESARPSHTSQYLCASSEVRVVNEQFFGPGTRLTVL.

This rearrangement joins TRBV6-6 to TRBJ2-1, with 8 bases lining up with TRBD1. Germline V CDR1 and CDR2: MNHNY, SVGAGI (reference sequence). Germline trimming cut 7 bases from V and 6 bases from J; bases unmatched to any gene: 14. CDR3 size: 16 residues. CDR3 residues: CASTLKGVTGANEQFF. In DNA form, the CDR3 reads TGTGCCAGCACCCTAAAGGGCGTGACAGGGGCCAATGAGCAGTTCTTC.

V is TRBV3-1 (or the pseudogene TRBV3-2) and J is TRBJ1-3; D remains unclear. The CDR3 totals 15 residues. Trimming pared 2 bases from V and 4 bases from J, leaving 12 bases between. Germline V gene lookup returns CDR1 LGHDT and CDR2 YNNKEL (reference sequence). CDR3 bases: TGTGCCAGCAGCCAACCCCGCAGCGCGGGAAACACCATATATTTT. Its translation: CASSQPRSAGNTIYF.